The rows below give T cell receptor beta chains drawn from one sample of a study of shared clonotypes between healthy human individuals. Only in-frame clones appear in the TCRdb table, and some are missing; sequencing was by immunoSEQ multiplex PCR. The sample gives about 1 million clones, 65% to 80% of which show up once; 1.4% to 1.5% is in the top ten. Material for sequencing was memory CD4+ T cells sorted from blood. These receptors were collected from a man aged 18 to 30 in good health. Both conserved end residues are part of each CDR3. A D gene is named only where the DNA matches it firmly. Size is omitted from some rows. Given values are once, few, many or a class for expanded clones.

J | D | size | V | DNA | CDR3
TRBJ1-2 | . | . | TRBV2 | TGTGCCAGCACCCTACGAGGGAGGCAGGCGGACTATGGCTACACCTTC | CASTLRGRQADYGYTF
TRBJ2-1 | . | . | TRBV7-2 | TGTGCCAGCAGCTCCGCACTCTACCCAAGCTCCTACAATGAGCAGTTCTTC | CASSSALYPSSYNEQFF
TRBJ1-5 | . | . | TRBV6-6 | TGTGCCAGCAGTTACAGAGGGGGTGGCCAGCCCCAGCATTTT | CASSYRGGGQPQHF
TRBJ2-2 | . | . | TRBV7-2 | TGTGCCAGCAGCTCAAGATGGAGGGAGGTCGGGGAGCTGTTTTTT | CASSSRWREVGELFF
TRBJ2-7 | . | . | TRBV28 | TGTGCCAGCAGTGGGGGTGGGGTGGGGAAATCCTACGAGCAGTACTTC | CASSGGGVGKSYEQYF
TRBJ2-2 | . | . | TRBV28 | TGTGCCAGCAGTTTCGGGCAGATCACCGGGGAGCTGTTTTTT | CASSFGQITGELFF
TRBJ2-4 | . | . | TRBV19 | TGTGCCAGTAGTAAGGACGGCCCCAAAAACATTCAGTACTTC | CASSKDGPKNIQYF
TRBJ2-7 | TRBD2 | . | TRBV27 | TGTGCCAGCAGGGCACCGGGACTAACCATCTACGAGCAGTACTTC | CASRAPGLTIYEQYF
TRBJ1-1 | . | . | TRBV12-5 | TGTGCTAGTGGTTACCAAATTAACAGGAATCCGAACACTGAAGCTTTCTTT | CASGYQINRNPNTEAFF
TRBJ2-7 | TRBD1 | . | TRBV28 | TGTGCCAGCAGTCCCCGACAGGGCCAAGCCGAGCAGTACTTC | CASSPRQGQAEQYF
TRBJ2-5 | TRBD2 | many | TRBV30 | TGTGCCTGGTGGCGACGGGGGGATCAAGAGACCCAGTACTTC | CAWWRRGDQETQYF
TRBJ1-2 | . | few | TRBV7-5 | TGTGCCAGAAGCTTACTTTGGGAGCGATGCTTCTATGGCTACACCTTC | CARSLLWERCFYGYTF
TRBJ2-6 | TRBD1 | once | TRBV5-1 | TGCGCCAGCAGTTGGGACAGCCTTTTCTCTGGGGCCAACGTCCTGACTTTC | CASSWDSLFSGANVLTF
TRBJ2-3 | . | . | TRBV7-2 | TGTGCCAGCAGCTTAGATGGGAGTCGCACAGATACGCAGTATTTT | CASSLDGSRTDTQYF
TRBJ1-3 | . | few | TRBV10-3 | TGTGCCATCACCGAGGGGATTGCGGGAAACACCATATATTTT | CAITEGIAGNTIYF
TRBJ2-7 | TRBD2 | . | TRBV5-1 | TGCGCCAGCAGTCGAGGACTAGCGGGAGGCCAACCCTACGAGCAGTACTTC | CASSRGLAGGQPYEQYF
TRBJ2-5 | TRBD1 | . | TRBV7-7 | TGTGCTAGCAGCCTAGGGACAGGGCGGGAGACCCAGTACTTC | CASSLGTGRETQYF
TRBJ2-5 | . | . | TRBV5-6 | TGTGCCAGCAGCTTGGCGGCGTTGGGGGAGACCCAGTACTTC | CASSLAALGETQYF
TRBJ2-2 | . | . | TRBV4-3 | TGCGCCAGCAGCCAAGCCGCAAACACCGGGGAGCTGTTTTTT | CASSQAANTGELFF
TRBJ1-2 | . | . | TRBV28 | TGTGCCAGCAGTTTAGAGGTGGCCCGCTATGGCTACACCTTC | CASSLEVARYGYTF
TRBJ2-3 | . | . | TRBV11-2 | TGTGCCAGCAGCTTGGGAGAACGGGGTAAAACGCAGTATTTT | CASSLGERGKTQYF
TRBJ2-3 | TRBD2 | once | TRBV10-3 | TGTGCCATCACCACTAGCGGCACAGATACGCAGTATTTT | CAITTSGTDTQYF
TRBJ2-5 | . | few | TRBV5-6 | TGTGCCAGCAGCTTTCGTCAGGGGTACCAAGAGACCCAGTACTTC | CASSFRQGYQETQYF
TRBJ2-2 | . | once | TRBV9 | TGTGCCAGCAGCGTAGACGCAGGGGACGGGGAGCTGTTTTTT | CASSVDAGDGELFF
TRBJ2-4 | . | . | TRBV30 | TGTGCCTGGAGTGTTGGGCAGCTGGTAGCCAAAAACATTCAGTACTTC | CAWSVGQLVAKNIQYF
TRBJ2-7 | . | . | TRBV7-8 | TGTGCCAGCAGCTTAGGACAGGTGGGTTACGAGCAGTACTTC | CASSLGQVGYEQYF
TRBJ2-5 | TRBD2 | . | TRBV5-1 | TGCGCCAGCAGCTCGGGACTAGCGGGAGCGGGAGAGACCCAGTACTTC | CASSSGLAGAGETQYF
TRBJ2-3 | . | . | TRBV11-3 | TGTGCCAGCAGCTTATCGGGGTCCCCGGATACGCAGTATTTT | CASSLSGSPDTQYF
TRBJ2-5 | . | . | TRBV4-1 | TGCGCCAGCAGCCCGGGCCAGACCGCCCAAGAGACCCAGTACTTC | CASSPGQTAQETQYF
TRBJ2-3 | TRBD1 | . | TRBV19 | TGTGCCACCCAGACCGGGACAGCCCGAGATACGCAGTATTTT | CATQTGTARDTQYF
TRBJ2-7 | TRBD2 | once | TRBV19 | TGTGCCAGTACCCAGGGTATAGCGGGAGATTGGTCCTACGAGCAGTACTTC | CASTQGIAGDWSYEQYF
TRBJ2-3 | TRBD2 | . | TRBV5-1 | TGCGCCAGCAGCTTTTCAGCGGGGGGGCAGCCAGATACGCAGTATTTT | CASSFSAGGQPDTQYF